This TCR beta chain was identified during a study of blood T cell repertoires in COVID-19. Overall study context: Some COVID-19 samples were acute and others convalescent; all came from the United States, Italy and Spain. Sources were T cells, B-cell-depleted T cells, or PBMCs; the material itself was cDNA or gDNA.

Libraries were prepared by immunoSEQ multiplex PCR; TCRdb keeps only in-frame clonotypes and omits some of them. The sample has 200,000 to 250,000 clones, roughly 89% seen once. CDR3 size: 12 residues. Germline V gives CDR1 SEHNR, CDR2 FQNEAQ (reference sequence). V lost 5 bases and J 4 bases, leaving 8 bases between the germline ends. The V and J genes are TRBV7-9 and TRBJ1-1; a weak D match, TRBD1 (5 bases). The sequencing input was peripheral blood. This TCR was recovered from a man between 60 and 75 years old who had recovered from COVID-19. As DNA, the CDR3 is TGTGCCAGCAGCGGGGGGGTCACTGAAGCTTTCTTT. This gives the protein CASSGGVTEAFF.